This T cell receptor beta chain was recovered during a study of blood T cell repertoires in COVID-19. In the study overall: Acute and convalescent COVID-19 samples came from the United States, Italy and Spain. Sources were T cells, B-cell-depleted T cells, or PBMCs; the material itself was cDNA or gDNA.

In the original processing: Reference gene primer amplification in the assay estimated nucleated cell counts. Here immunoSEQ multiplex PCR was the method, and the copy in TCRdb shows in-frame clones only, minus some. For V, J and clone size, that table is used; D and trimming come from the DNA. This sample has about 260,000 clones, with about 87% found just once. This receptor was obtained from a woman between 40 and 50 years old who had recovered from COVID-19. The sample taken for sequencing was peripheral blood.

The CDR3 DNA reads as TGTGCCAGCAGCTTGGTAGCGGGGGGCGCCGAGCAGTTCTTC. This translates into CASSLVAGGAEQFF. The gene calls are TRBV7-3 and TRBJ2-1; 10 nucleotides line up with TRBD2. CDR3 length: 14 amino acids. Germline CDR1 reads SGHTA; CDR2 reads FQGTGA. The trim removed 3 bases at V and 10 bases at J, leaving 6 bases unmatched.